These 11 T cell receptor beta chains came from one sample sequenced in a study of CD8 T cells in ankylosing spondylitis. Regarding the study as a whole: There was a TCR beta motif, made of fewer than 10 highly homologous variants, that appeared characteristic of ankylosing spondylitis blood.

TCRdb re-derived calls from the 5' RACE reads in MiXCR, one entry per CDR3 protein. The sample has approximately 440,000 distinct CDR3 sequences, roughly 17% seen once; the top ten hold approximately 1%. Their antigens are not known. The sample comprised blood, either unsorted or a sorted T cell fraction (not recorded which). These receptors were collected from a male donor with ankylosing spondylitis.

Written as DNA, the CDR3 is TGCAGTGCTAGAGGGTCGGACAGGAGTTTAGACTATGGCTACACCTTC. It encodes CSARGSDRSLDYGYTF. The rearrangement uses TRBV20-1 and TRBJ1-2, with 7 bases that match TRBD1. This CDR3 region has 16 residues. Germline assignment: CDR1 DFQATT and CDR2 SNEGSKA (reference sequence). The trim removed 1 base at V and 3 bases at J, leaving 11 bases unmatched.

The V call is TRBV20-1, the J call TRBJ2-1; TRBD2 matches at 7 bases. Germline V lookup: CDR1 DFQATT, CDR2 SNEGSKA (reference sequence). The CDR3 has 14 residues. V lost 6 bases and J lost 7; bases outside the gene matches: 12. The CDR3 sequence: CSASKAGVGNEQFF. The CDR3 DNA reads TGCAGTGCCTCCAAGGCGGGAGTGGGGAATGAGCAGTTCTTC.

This chain uses TRBV18 with TRBJ2-2; D is perhaps TRBD1 or TRBD2 (5 bases each). This CDR3 contains 16 residues. Deletions cut 5 bases from V and 0 bases from J, with 13 bases between. Germline loops: CDR1 KGHSH, CDR2 LQKENI. The CDR3 coding sequence is TGTGCCAGCTCATCGGGACCTCCGTCGAACACCGGGGAGCTGTTTTTT. It codes for CASSSGPPSNTGELFF.

CDR3 residues: CASSLLGSTDTQYF. The CDR3 nucleotides read TGTGCCAGCAGTTTACTAGGGAGCACAGATACGCAGTATTTT. The chain employs TRBV28 and TRBJ2-3; D is ambiguous. CDR3 length equals 14 residues. V was trimmed by 2 bases and J by 0 bases, leaving 6 bases between them. Germline V CDR1 and CDR2: MDHEN, SYDVKM.

In nucleotides, the CDR3 is TGTGCCACCATCCTCCAGGGGGGGGATGGCTACACCTTC. This encodes CATILQGGDGYTF. V gene TRBV19 combines with J gene TRBJ1-2; 7 bases are shared with TRBD1. The CDR3 spans 13 residues. Trimming took 10 bases from V and 6 from J; bases not matched to a gene: 11. CDR1 is LNHDA and CDR2 is SQIVND in the germline V gene (reference sequence).

This clonotype was counted between two and nine times. V is TRBV6-1 and J is TRBJ1-1; 8 bases agree with TRBD1. There are 16 residues in the CDR3. Germline-derived CDR1 and CDR2 are MNHNS and SASEGT. V shed 8 bases and J 5 bases; nucleotides not matched to a gene: 16. The CDR3 nucleotides read TGTGCCAGCCTGACAGGGGCCCCTGTTTTGGTGACTGAAGCTTTCTTT. Residues: CASLTGAPVLVTEAFF.

The V and J genes are TRBV12-3 or TRBV12-4 and TRBJ2-2, with D perhaps matching TRBD2 (6 bases). Trimming left V 3 bases short and J 3 bases short, with 8 bases between. This CDR3 has 14 residues. In DNA form, the CDR3 reads TGTGCCAGCAGTTTCTCGGGGGACACCGGGGAGCTGTTTTTT. The encoded protein is CASSFSGDTGELFF.

This clonotype has just a few counts. This chain links TRBV5-1 with TRBJ1-2; 8 positions agree with TRBD1. CDR1 and CDR2 (germline): SGHRS, YFSETQ. The J segment lost 6 bases and the V segment lost 4 bases, leaving 8 bases of the junction unmatched. The CDR3 covers 14 residues. CDR3 loop: CASSGEQGADGYTF. The CDR3 DNA follows: TGCGCCAGCAGCGGAGAGCAGGGGGCGGATGGCTACACCTTC.

The chain links TRBV7-8 to TRBJ1-1; tentative D call: TRBD1 (6 bases). This CDR3 has 15 residues. Germline CDR1 and CDR2: SGHVS and FQNEAQ. Trimming stripped 5 bases from V and 0 bases from J, with 13 bases between. CDR3 DNA sequence: TGTGCCAGCAGCAAGACAGGTAGGATGAACACTGAAGCTTTCTTT. This codes for CASSKTGRMNTEAFF.

The V and J genes are TRBV20-1 and TRBJ2-1, with 13 bases fitting TRBD2. Germline V gene data show CDR1 as DFQATT and CDR2 as SNEGSKA (reference sequence). After removal of 6 bases from V and 0 bases from J, the junction contained 8 bases not matched to a gene. CDR3 length equals 17 residues. CDR3 sequence (DNA): TGCAGTGCGGGACTAGCGGGGATTCCAAACTCCTACAATGAGCAGTTCTTC. Residues: CSAGLAGIPNSYNEQFF.

This chain joins TRBV6-1 and TRBJ1-2; possible D gene TRBD1, 5 bases. Germline assignment: CDR1 MNHNS and CDR2 SASEGT. Trimming shortened V by 5 bases and J by 4 bases, and 14 bases separated the two germline ends. This CDR3 region has 14 residues. CDR3: CASSPGEGSYGYTF. The CDR3 DNA follows: TGTGCCAGCAGTCCGGGGGAGGGTAGCTATGGCTACACCTTC.